This T cell receptor beta chain was obtained from a study of shared clonotypes between healthy human individuals. Study-level background: The study drew on a couple of women and a few men aged 18 to 49 as donors. Study findings and constraints: The represented genetic and exposure-history diversity was limited by the small number of donors.

The method was immunoSEQ multiplex PCR; TCRdb's version includes in-frame clones alone and lacks a portion of them. The sample has roughly 1,000,000 clones, about 80% seen once. Germline loops: CDR1 SGHDT, CDR2 YYEEEE. The CDR3 loop spans 16 amino acids. The V gene lost 6 bases and the J gene lost 1 base, with 17 bases spanning the gap. Details on this clone: Its specificity is unknown.

The chain recombines TRBV5-6 with TRBJ1-3; D ambiguous. The sample was memory CD4+ T cells from PBMCs. Described subset: CD45RA-negative fraction. This clonotype originated in a man aged 18 to 35 in good health. Some clones in this sample may be carry-over from other donors' samples. CDR3 loop: CASTPQGLTSGNTIYF. The DNA of the CDR3 is TGTGCCAGCACCCCGCAAGGGCTGACGTCTGGAAACACCATATATTTT.